The sequence of this T cell receptor beta chain was determined in a study of T cells after yellow fever vaccination. A 5'RACE template-switching step, the method used to make TCR cDNA, added a universal primer site and UMIs. Via MiXCR, TCRdb re-called the 5' RACE reads, giving one row per CDR3 protein. The sample carries approximately 110,000 distinct CDR3 sequences, about 7% recorded once. This CDR3 has 17 residues. V lost 0 bases and J 7 bases, leaving 16 bases between the germline ends. Looked up from germline, CDR1 is ENHRY and CDR2 is SYGVKD. This clonotype was recorded at least ten times. Its specificity is unknown. General study points: Among primary-vaccination clones, most reappeared after the booster, at 95% to 96% for CD4 and 85% to 90% for CD8.

The gene calls are TRBV10-3 and TRBJ1-6; D remains ambiguous. This TCR derives from a man between 18 and 35 years old who received the YFV17D yellow fever vaccine. Source: CD4+ T cells sorted from PBMCs, taken 10 days after the first yellow fever vaccination. CDR3 nucleotides: TGTGCCATCAGTGAGTCGCGTCGGGGATCATACAATTCACCCCTCCACTTT. Encoded protein: CAISESRRGSYNSPLHF.